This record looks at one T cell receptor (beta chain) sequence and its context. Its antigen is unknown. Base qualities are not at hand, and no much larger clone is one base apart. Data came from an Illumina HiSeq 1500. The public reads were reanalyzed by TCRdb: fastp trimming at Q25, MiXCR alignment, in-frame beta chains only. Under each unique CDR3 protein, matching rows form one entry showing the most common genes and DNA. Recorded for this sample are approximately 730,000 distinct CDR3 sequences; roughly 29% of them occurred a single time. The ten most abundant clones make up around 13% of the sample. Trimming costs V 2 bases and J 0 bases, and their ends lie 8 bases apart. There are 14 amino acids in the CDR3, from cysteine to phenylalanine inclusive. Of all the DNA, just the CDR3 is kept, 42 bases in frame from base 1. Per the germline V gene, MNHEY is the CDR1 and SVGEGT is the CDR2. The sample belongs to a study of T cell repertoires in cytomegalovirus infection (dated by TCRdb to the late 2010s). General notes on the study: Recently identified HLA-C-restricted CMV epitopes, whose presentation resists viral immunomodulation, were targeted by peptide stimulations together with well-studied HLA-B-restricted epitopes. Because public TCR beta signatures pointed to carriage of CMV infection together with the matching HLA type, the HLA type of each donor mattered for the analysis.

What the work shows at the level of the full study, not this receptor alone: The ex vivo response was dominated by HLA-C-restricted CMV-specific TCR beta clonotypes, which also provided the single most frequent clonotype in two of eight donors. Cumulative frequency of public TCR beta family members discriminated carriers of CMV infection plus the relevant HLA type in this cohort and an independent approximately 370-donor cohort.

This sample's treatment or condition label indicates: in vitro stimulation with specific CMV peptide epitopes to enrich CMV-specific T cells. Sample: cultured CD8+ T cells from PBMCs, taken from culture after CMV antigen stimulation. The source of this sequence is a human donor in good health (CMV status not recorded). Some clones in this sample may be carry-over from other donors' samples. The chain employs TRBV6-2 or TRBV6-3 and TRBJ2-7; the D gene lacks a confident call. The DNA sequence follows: TGTGCCAGCAGTTACACAGCAAGCTCCTACGAGCAGTACTTC. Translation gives CASSYTASSYEQYF.